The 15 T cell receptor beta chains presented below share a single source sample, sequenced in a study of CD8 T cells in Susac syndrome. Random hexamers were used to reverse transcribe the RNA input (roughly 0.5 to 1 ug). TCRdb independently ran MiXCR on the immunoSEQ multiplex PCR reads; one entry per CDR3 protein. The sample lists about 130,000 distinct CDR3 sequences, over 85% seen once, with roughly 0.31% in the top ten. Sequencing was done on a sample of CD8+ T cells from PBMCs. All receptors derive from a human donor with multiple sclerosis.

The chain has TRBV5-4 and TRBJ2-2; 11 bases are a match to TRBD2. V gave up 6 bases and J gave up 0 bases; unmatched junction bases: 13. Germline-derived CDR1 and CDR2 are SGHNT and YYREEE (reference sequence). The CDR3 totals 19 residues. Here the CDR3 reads CASTPPTSGGFANTGELFF. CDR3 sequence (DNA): TGTGCCAGCACCCCGCCCACTAGCGGGGGCTTCGCGAACACCGGGGAGCTGTTTTTT.

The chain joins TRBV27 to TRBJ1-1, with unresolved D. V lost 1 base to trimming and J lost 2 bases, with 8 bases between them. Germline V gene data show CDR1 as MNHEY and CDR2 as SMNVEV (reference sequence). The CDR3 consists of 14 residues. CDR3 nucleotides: TGTGCCAGCAGTTTATTCCGGGGAAACACTGAAGCTTTCTTT. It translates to CASSLFRGNTEAFF.

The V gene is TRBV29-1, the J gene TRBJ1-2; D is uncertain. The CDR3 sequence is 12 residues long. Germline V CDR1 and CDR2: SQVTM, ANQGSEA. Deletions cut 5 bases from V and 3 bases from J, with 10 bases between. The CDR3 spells CSVTGDDYGYTF. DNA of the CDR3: TGCAGCGTTACCGGGGATGACTATGGCTACACCTTC.

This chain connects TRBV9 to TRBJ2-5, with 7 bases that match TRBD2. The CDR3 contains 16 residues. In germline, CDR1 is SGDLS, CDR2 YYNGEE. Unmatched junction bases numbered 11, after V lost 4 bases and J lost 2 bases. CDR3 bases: TGTGCCAGCAGCCCTGACCTCCTAGCGGCTCAAGAGACCCAGTACTTC. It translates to CASSPDLLAAQETQYF.

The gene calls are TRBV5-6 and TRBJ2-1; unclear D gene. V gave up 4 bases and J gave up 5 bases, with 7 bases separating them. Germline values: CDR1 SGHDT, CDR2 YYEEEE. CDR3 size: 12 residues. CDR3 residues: CASSVTDNEQFF. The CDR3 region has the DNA TGTGCCAGCAGCGTAACCGACAATGAGCAGTTCTTC.

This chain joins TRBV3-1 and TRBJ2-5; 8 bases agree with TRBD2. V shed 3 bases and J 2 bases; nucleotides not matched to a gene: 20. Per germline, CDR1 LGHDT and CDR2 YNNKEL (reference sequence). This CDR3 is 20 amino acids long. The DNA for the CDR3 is TGTGCCAGCAGCCATCCCCTATCGCTAGCGGGCTTCCATGGGCAAGAGACCCAGTACTTC. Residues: CASSHPLSLAGFHGQETQYF.

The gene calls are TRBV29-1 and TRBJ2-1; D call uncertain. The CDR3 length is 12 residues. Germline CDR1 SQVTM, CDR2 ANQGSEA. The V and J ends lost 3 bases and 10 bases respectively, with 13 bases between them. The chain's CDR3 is CSVDDSETEQFF. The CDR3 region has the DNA TGCAGCGTTGACGATTCTGAGACGGAGCAGTTCTTC.

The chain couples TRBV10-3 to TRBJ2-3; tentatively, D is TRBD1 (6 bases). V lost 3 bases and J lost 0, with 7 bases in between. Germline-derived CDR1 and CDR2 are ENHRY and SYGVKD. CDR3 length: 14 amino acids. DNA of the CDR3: TGTGCCATCAGTGAAGGACAGAGCACAGATACGCAGTATTTT. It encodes CAISEGQSTDTQYF.

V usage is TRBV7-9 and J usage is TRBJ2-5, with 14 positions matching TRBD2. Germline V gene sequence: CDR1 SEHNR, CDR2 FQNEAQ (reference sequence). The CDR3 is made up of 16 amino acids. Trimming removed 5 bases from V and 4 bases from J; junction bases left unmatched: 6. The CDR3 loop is CASSAPGTSGRETQYF. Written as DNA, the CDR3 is TGTGCCAGCAGCGCCCCCGGGACTAGCGGGAGAGAGACCCAGTACTTC.

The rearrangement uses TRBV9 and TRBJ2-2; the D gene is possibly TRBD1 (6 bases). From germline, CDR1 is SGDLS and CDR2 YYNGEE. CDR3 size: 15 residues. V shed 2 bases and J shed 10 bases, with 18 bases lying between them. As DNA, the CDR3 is TGTGCCAGCAGCGTGACAGGCTCAAGCGGCGAGGAGCTGTTTTTT. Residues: CASSVTGSSGEELFF.

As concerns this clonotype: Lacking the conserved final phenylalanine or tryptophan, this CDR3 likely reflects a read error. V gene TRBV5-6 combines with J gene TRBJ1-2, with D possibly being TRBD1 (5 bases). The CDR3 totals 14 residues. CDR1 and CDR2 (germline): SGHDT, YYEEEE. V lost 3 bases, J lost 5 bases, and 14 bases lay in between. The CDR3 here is CASSSRGGWYGYTS. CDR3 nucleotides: TGTGCCAGCAGCTCTAGGGGAGGGTGGTATGGCTACACCTCC.

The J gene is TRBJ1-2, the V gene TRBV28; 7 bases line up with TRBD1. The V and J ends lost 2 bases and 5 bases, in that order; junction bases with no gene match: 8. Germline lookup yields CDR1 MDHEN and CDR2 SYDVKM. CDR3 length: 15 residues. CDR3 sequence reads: CASSLRAGGLYGYTF. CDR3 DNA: TGTGCCAGCAGTTTACGGGCAGGGGGACTTTATGGCTACACCTTC.

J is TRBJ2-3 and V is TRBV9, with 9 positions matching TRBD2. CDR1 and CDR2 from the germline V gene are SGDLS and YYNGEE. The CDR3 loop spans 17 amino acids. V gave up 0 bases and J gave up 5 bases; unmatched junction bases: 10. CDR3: CASSVGRLAGAEDTQYF. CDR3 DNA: TGTGCCAGCAGCGTAGGACGATTAGCGGGAGCGGAAGATACGCAGTATTTT.

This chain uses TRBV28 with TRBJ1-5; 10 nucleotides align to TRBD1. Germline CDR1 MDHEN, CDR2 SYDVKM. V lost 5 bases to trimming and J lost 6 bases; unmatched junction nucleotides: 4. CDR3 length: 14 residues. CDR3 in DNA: TGTGCCAGCAGTCCGGGGACAGGGGTTCAGCCCCAGCATTTT. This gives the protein CASSPGTGVQPQHF.

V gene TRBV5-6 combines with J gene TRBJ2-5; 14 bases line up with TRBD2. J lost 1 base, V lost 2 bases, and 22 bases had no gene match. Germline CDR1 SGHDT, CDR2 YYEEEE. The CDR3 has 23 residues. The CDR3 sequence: CASSLGWQGRLGLAGALQETQYF. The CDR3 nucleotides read TGTGCCAGCAGCTTAGGGTGGCAGGGGCGTTTGGGACTAGCGGGAGCGCTCCAAGAGACCCAGTACTTC.